Each of the 15 T cell receptor beta chains below was sequenced from the same sample in a study of blood T cell repertoires in COVID-19. Only in-frame clones appear in the TCRdb table, and some are missing; sequencing was by immunoSEQ multiplex PCR. The data hold hundreds of thousands of clones, with around 87% observed a single time. Source material: peripheral blood. Every receptor here comes from a man aged 65-85 years with acute or convalescent COVID-19.

The rearrangement uses TRBV6-5 and TRBJ1-5; D ambiguous. The CDR3 loop spans 14 amino acids. Trimming pared 6 bases from V and 6 bases from J, leaving 15 bases between. Germline V lookup: CDR1 MNHEY, CDR2 SVGAGI. Here the CDR3 reads CASSPSYMRQPQHF. The CDR3 DNA reads as TGTGCCAGCAGCCCGTCCTATATGCGTCAGCCCCAGCATTTT.

This clone has more than one count but fewer than ten. The chain couples TRBV7-9 to TRBJ2-7; 7 bases match TRBD1. This CDR3 contains 14 residues. Germline V gives CDR1 SEHNR, CDR2 FQNEAQ (reference sequence). Unmatched junction bases numbered 4, after V lost 5 bases and J lost 0 bases. The CDR3 DNA reads as TGTGCCAGCAGCCGGCAGGGGGACTCCTACGAGCAGTACTTC. Protein product: CASSRQGDSYEQYF. The full variable domain, with the rest looked up from reference TRBV7-9 and TRBJ2-7, is DTGVSQNPRHKITKRGQNVTFRCDPISEHNRLYWYRQTLGQGPEFLTYFQNEAQLEKSRLLSDRFSAERPKGSFSTLEIQRTEQGDSAMYLCASSRQGDSYEQYFGPGTRLTVT.

The rearrangement uses TRBV28 and TRBJ1-5; a possible D gene is TRBD1 (5 bases). From germline, CDR1 is MDHEN and CDR2 SYDVKM. CDR3 length: 14 residues. V dropped 2 bases and J dropped 4 bases, with 9 bases sitting between them. CDR3 in DNA: TGTGCCAGCAGTTTAATGACAGCAAATCAGCCCCAGCATTTT. Amino acid sequence: CASSLMTANQPQHF.

The V gene is TRBV12-3 or TRBV12-4, the J gene TRBJ1-2; D is unresolved. CDR3 length: 13 residues. Deletions cut 5 bases from V and 7 bases from J, with 14 bases between. CDR3 amino acids: CASSTLPLGGYTF. The CDR3 DNA is TGTGCCAGCAGTACCCTGCCACTCGGTGGCTACACCTTC.

V is TRBV7-9 and J is TRBJ2-3; 11 bases are shared with TRBD2. J gave up 0 bases and V 5 bases, and 19 bases lay outside the gene matches. CDR3 length: 21 residues. Germline V gives CDR1 SEHNR, CDR2 FQNEAQ (reference sequence). The CDR3 DNA sequence: TGTGCCAGCAGCAGCAGGCCTAAAAGGACTAGCGGGCGTACTAGCACAGATACGCAGTATTTT. Translation: CASSSRPKRTSGRTSTDTQYF.

The rearrangement joins TRBV10-3 to TRBJ1-6; 7 bases map to TRBD1. This CDR3 has 15 residues. Germline V gene lookup returns CDR1 ENHRY and CDR2 SYGVKD. After removal of 6 bases from V and 5 bases from J, the junction contained 7 bases not matched to a gene. CDR3 sequence reads: CAISITGADNSPLHF. CDR3 coding DNA: TGTGCCATCAGCATAACAGGGGCGGATAATTCACCCCTCCACTTT.

The chain has TRBV18 and TRBJ2-7, with D perhaps matching TRBD1 (6 bases). This CDR3 has 12 residues. Trimming took 5 bases from V and 7 from J, leaving 12 bases between them. Germline V gene data show CDR1 as KGHSH and CDR2 as LQKENI. The CDR3 DNA follows: TGTGCCAGCTCAATTACCCAGGGGGAGCAGTACTTC. It encodes CASSITQGEQYF. Variable domain in full (rest from reference TRBV18 and TRBJ2-7): NAGVMQNPRHLVRRRGQEARLRCSPMKGHSHVYWYRQLPEEGLKFMVYLQKENIIDESGMPKERFSAEFPKEGPSILRIQQVVRGDSAAYFCASSITQGEQYFGPGTRLTVT.

This chain connects TRBV30 to TRBJ2-5; 9 bases map to TRBD2. The CDR3 runs 15 residues. J gave up 1 base and V 5 bases, and 8 bases lay outside the gene matches. Germline V gives CDR1 GTSNPN, CDR2 SVGIG (reference sequence). The CDR3 DNA follows: TGTGCCTGGCAGGCGACTAGCGGCCCCCAAGAGACCCAGTACTTC. It codes for CAWQATSGPQETQYF.

The V gene is TRBV28, the J gene TRBJ1-2; 10 bases fit TRBD1. Germline assignment: CDR1 MDHEN and CDR2 SYDVKM. Losses at the gene ends were 6 bases for V and 3 bases for J; bases not matched to a gene: 10. CDR3 length: 16 amino acids. The DNA for the CDR3 is TGTGCCAGCAGCTTCGACAGGGGGCGCTCTCACTATGGCTACACCTTC. Residues: CASSFDRGRSHYGYTF.

The chain's CDR3 is CASSETGANEQFF. CDR3 coding DNA: TGTGCCAGCAGCGAGACAGGGGCCAATGAGCAGTTCTTC. V is TRBV7-9 and J is TRBJ2-1; 8 nucleotides line up with TRBD1. V shed 5 bases and J 6 bases; nucleotides not matched to a gene: 3. CDR1 and CDR2 from the germline V gene are SEHNR and FQNEAQ (reference sequence). This CDR3 region has 13 residues. The whole variable domain, filled in from reference TRBV7-9 and TRBJ2-1, reads DTGVSQNPRHKITKRGQNVTFRCDPISEHNRLYWYRQTLGQGPEFLTYFQNEAQLEKSRLLSDRFSAERPKGSFSTLEIQRTEQGDSAMYLCASSETGANEQFFGPGTRLTVL.

This clone was found a few times. This rearrangement joins TRBV28 to TRBJ2-3; 7 bases map to TRBD2. With 7 bases clipped from V and 5 bases from J, the junction kept 12 bases outside the gene matches. The CDR3 runs 15 residues. The germline V gene encodes CDR1 MDHEN and CDR2 SYDVKM. The CDR3 sequence is CASKSSPGRGDTQYF. Here the CDR3 DNA reads TGTGCCAGCAAGTCCTCCCCAGGGAGGGGAGATACGCAGTATTTT.

The rearrangement joins TRBV27 to TRBJ1-2; D might be TRBD1 (6 bases). The CDR3 totals 13 residues. V lost 0 bases and J 5 bases, leaving 7 bases between the germline ends. Per germline, CDR1 MNHEY and CDR2 SMNVEV (reference sequence). The CDR3 spells CASSLSQGYGYTF. CDR3 coding DNA: TGTGCCAGCAGTTTATCGCAGGGGTATGGCTACACCTTC.

The CDR3 here is CASTPGLVAETQYF. In DNA, the CDR3 is TGTGCCAGCACCCCAGGGCTAGTGGCCGAGACCCAGTACTTC. The chain is built from TRBV7-9 and TRBJ2-5; D is perhaps TRBD1 (5 bases). Deletions cut 7 bases from V and 5 bases from J, with 17 bases between. The CDR3 extends over 14 amino acids. In germline, CDR1 is SEHNR, CDR2 FQNEAQ (reference sequence). Complete variable domain (other parts from reference TRBV7-9 and TRBJ2-5): DTGVSQNPRHKITKRGQNVTFRCDPISEHNRLYWYRQTLGQGPEFLTYFQNEAQLEKSRLLSDRFSAERPKGSFSTLEIQRTEQGDSAMYLCASTPGLVAETQYFGPGTRLLVL.

This clone was recorded at least ten times. This chain links TRBV4-1 with TRBJ1-5, with D uncertain. The germline V gene encodes CDR1 MGHRA and CDR2 YSYEKL. The CDR3 runs to 15 residues. V was cut by 0 bases and J by 1 base, with 7 bases left in between. The chain's CDR3 is CASSQDFRSNQPQHF. The CDR3 DNA follows: TGCGCCAGCAGCCAAGATTTCAGGAGCAATCAGCCCCAGCATTTT.

The J gene is TRBJ2-7, the V gene TRBV6-2 or TRBV6-3, with a tentative D call TRBD1 (7 bases). V lost 2 bases and J lost 2, with 13 bases in between. The CDR3 has 15 residues. The V gene's germline CDR1 is MNHEY and CDR2 SVGEGT. This chain's CDR3 is CASSYGGGTAYEQYF. The CDR3 DNA is TGTGCCAGCAGTTACGGTGGCGGGACAGCCTACGAGCAGTACTTC.